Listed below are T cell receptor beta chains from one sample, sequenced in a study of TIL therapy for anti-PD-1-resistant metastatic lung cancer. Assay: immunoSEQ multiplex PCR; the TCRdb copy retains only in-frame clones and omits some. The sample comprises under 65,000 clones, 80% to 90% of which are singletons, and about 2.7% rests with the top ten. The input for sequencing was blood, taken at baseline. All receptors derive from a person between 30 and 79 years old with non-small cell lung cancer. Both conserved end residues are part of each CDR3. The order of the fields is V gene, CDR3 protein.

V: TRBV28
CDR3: CASSFQGGTYEQYF

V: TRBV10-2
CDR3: CASSIVNVETQYF

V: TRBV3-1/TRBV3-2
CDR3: CASSQDGATGANVLTF

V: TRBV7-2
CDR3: CASSFSGRRYEQYF

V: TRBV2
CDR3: CASSVGQMINSPLHF

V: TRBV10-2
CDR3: CASSLAGEGTDTQYF

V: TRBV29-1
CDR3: CSVLKGQVNTGELFF

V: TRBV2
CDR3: CASYHGGASSPGVNEQFF

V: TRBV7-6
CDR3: CASSLGGVPSYNEQFF

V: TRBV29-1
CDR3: CSVQLGGQGSGGYTF